This T cell receptor (beta chain) was identified during a study of blood T cell repertoires in COVID-19. Study context: Material from acute and convalescent COVID-19 was sourced from the United States, Italy and Spain.

V trimming: 6 bases; J trimming: 4 bases; junction bases outside the gene matches: 11. This CDR3 contains 15 residues. Germline V lookup: CDR1 SGHNT, CDR2 YYREEE (reference sequence). Per the original data handling: For nucleated cells, counts were estimated from reference gene primer amplification. Clones were sequenced by immunoSEQ multiplex PCR, and TCRdb holds only the in-frame ones, with some missing. V and J calls and clone size are those listed in that table; D and trimming were worked out from the DNA. This sample has about 130,000 clones, with around 83% found just once. The genes are TRBV5-4 and TRBJ2-5; TRBD2 matches at 8 bases. The sequence was collected from a man aged 40-49 years with active or convalescent COVID-19. The specimen was peripheral blood. CDR3: CASTLTGGVRETQYF. CDR3 DNA: TGTGCCAGCACCCTGACCGGGGGGGTCAGAGAGACCCAGTACTTC.